This entry features one T cell receptor (beta chain) sequence. PCR involved 60 Vbeta and 13 Jbeta primers. Using immunoSEQ multiplex PCR, the repertoire was profiled, and TCRdb retains in-frame clones only, with some absent. The sample lists more than 150,000 clones, roughly 80% occurring once. The entry originates in a study of cytomegalovirus exposure and HLA in healthy donors. Germline V gene sequence: CDR1 SGHVS, CDR2 FNYEAQ. The CDR3 runs 16 residues. Trimming pared 1 base from V and 0 bases from J, leaving 11 bases between. Every donor was a healthy person donating bone marrow. The sequencing sample was made of PBMCs. The TCR originated in a woman in her 50s in good health and CMV-seropositive. The chain joins TRBV7-6 to TRBJ2-3, with D possibly matching TRBD2 (6 bases). CDR3 in DNA: TGTGCCAGCAGCTTAGGGGCGGGGACTAGCACAGATACGCAGTATTTT. It codes for CASSLGAGTSTDTQYF.